This entry features one T cell receptor (beta chain) sequence. As yet, its antigen is unknown. These data come from a study of cytomegalovirus exposure and HLA in healthy donors. Study summary: Earlier findings included roughly 120 million unique TCR beta sequences obtained from 150 million to 200 million T cells. Overall study results and limits: In a later analysis, TCR beta V- and J-gene trimming showed a link to a missense DCLRE1C variant. Immune exposure was documented only through CMV serostatus.

V shed 3 bases and J shed 0 bases, with 8 bases lying between them. This CDR3 contains 13 residues. Germline values: CDR1 GTSNPN, CDR2 SVGIG (reference sequence). PCR primers comprised 60 Vbeta and 13 Jbeta primers. Method: immunoSEQ multiplex PCR; TCRdb's copy keeps in-frame clones and lacks some. The sample shows some 120,000 clones, approximately 80% of them seen only once. The sequenced sample consisted of PBMCs. The sequence came from a man aged 40-50 years in good health and CMV-seronegative. The chain carries TRBV30 and TRBJ1-1; D is uncertain. The CDR3 DNA follows: TGTGCCTGGAGAAGATCAGTGAACACTGAAGCTTTCTTT. Amino acid sequence: CAWRRSVNTEAFF.